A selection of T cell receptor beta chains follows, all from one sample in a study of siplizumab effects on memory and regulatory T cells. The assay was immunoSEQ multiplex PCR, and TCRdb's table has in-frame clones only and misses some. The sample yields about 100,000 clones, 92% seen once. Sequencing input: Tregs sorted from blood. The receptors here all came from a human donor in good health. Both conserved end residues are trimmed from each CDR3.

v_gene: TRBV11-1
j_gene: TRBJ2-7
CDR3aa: ASSLLGVSYEQY

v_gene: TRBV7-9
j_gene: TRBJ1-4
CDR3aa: ASSLVLGAGNEKLF

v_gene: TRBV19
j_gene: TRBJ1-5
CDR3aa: ASSLRNQPQH

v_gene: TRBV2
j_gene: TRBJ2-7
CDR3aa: ASLDSPSSGSYEQY

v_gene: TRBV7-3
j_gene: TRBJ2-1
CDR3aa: ASSVEGRGASEQF

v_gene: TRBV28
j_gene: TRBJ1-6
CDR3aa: ASSFPRGPYNSPLH

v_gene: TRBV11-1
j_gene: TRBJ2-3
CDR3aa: ASSPLDRGTDTQY

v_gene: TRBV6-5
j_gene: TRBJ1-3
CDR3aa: ASRRQLGPGNTIY

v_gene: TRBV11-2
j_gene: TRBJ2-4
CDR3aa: ASNRGAKNIQY

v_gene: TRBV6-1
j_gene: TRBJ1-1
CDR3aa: ASSVQVEAF

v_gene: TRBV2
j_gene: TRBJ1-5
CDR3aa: ASSVEGGGNQPQH

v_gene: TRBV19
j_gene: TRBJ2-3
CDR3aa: ASSGDTRSTDTQY

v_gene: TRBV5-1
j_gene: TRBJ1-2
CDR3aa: ASSVGDRAYGYT

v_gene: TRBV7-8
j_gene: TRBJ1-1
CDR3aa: ASSALDSGAEAF

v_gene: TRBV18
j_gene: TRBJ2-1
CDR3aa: ASSPNPGLNEQF

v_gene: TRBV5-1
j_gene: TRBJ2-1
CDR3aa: ASSSQVSSYNEQF

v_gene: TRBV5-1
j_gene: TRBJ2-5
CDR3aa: ASSLFGRTQETQY

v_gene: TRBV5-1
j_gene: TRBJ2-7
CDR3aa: ASSVTSGNYEQY

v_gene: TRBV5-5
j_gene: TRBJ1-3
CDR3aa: ASSLKVQDSSLGNTIY

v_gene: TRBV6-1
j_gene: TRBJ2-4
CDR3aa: ATLELLAKNIQY

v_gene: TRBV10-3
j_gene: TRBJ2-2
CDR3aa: AVSPSRGTRTGELF

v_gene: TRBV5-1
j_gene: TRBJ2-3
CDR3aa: ASGNTWSTDTQY

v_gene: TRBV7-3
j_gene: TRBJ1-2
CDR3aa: ASSLSPSPLGVHGYT

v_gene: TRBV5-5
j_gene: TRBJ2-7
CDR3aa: ASSLVSTATYEQY

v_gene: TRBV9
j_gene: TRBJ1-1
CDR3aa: ASSVTGGTEAF